Below, 14 T cell receptor beta chains from the same sample are listed, as sequenced in a study of blood T cell repertoires in COVID-19. Sequencing was performed with immunoSEQ multiplex PCR; in TCRdb, only in-frame clones are kept and a portion is missing. The table shows roughly 180,000 clones, with about 88% occurring only once. Sequenced input: peripheral blood. Source of these receptors: a woman aged 25 to 39 with active or convalescent COVID-19.

CDR3 sequence: CASSFGRDYGYTF. The CDR3 nucleotides are TGTGCCAGCAGTTTCGGCCGGGACTATGGCTACACCTTC. The chain employs TRBV27 and TRBJ1-2; no firm D call. This CDR3 region has 13 residues. Trimming took 3 bases from V and 3 from J, leaving 8 bases between them. The germline V gene encodes CDR1 MNHEY and CDR2 SMNVEV (reference sequence).

The V and J genes are TRBV28 and TRBJ2-7; 10 nucleotides match TRBD1. Unmatched junction bases numbered 23, after V lost 5 bases and J lost 4 bases. The CDR3 has 20 amino acids. Germline CDR1 is MDHEN and CDR2 is SYDVKM. The DNA of the CDR3 is TGTGCCAGCAGTACCACGACAGGGGGCGAATTATGGCGTCGAAGATACGAGCAGTACTTC. It translates to CASSTTTGGELWRRRYEQYF.

This sequence joins TRBV12-3 or TRBV12-4 and TRBJ1-2, with 7 bases identical to TRBD1. This CDR3 region has 12 residues. The CDR3 spells CAIQGLGYGYTF. In DNA, the CDR3 is TGTGCAATACAGGGGTTGGGCTATGGCTACACCTTC.

The chain is built from TRBV19 and TRBJ1-5; no firm D call. V was trimmed by 6 bases and J by 3 bases, leaving 6 bases between them. Germline V gene sequence: CDR1 LNHDA, CDR2 SQIVND (reference sequence). CDR3 length: 12 amino acids. CDR3 DNA sequence: TGTGCCAGTAGACAATCCAATCAGCCCCAGCATTTT. It is translated as CASRQSNQPQHF.

This clone was seen a single time. J is TRBJ1-1 and V is TRBV29-1; D unclear. V lost 3 bases and J 3 bases, leaving 5 bases between the germline ends. The CDR3 runs to 11 residues. Germline V gene lookup returns CDR1 SQVTM and CDR2 ANQGSEA. The CDR3 reads CSVERDTEAFF. CDR3 sequence (DNA): TGCAGCGTTGAGCGTGACACTGAAGCTTTCTTT.

The table lists this clone with a count of one. The V call is TRBV27, the J call TRBJ2-1; 7 bases fit TRBD2. The J segment lost 5 bases and the V segment lost 6 bases, leaving 4 bases of the junction unmatched. CDR3 length: 13 amino acids. The germline V gene encodes CDR1 MNHEY and CDR2 SMNVEV (reference sequence). CDR3 DNA sequence: TGTGCCAGCAGGGGGGGGTTAAACAATGAGCAGTTCTTC. This translates into CASRGGLNNEQFF.

The chain carries TRBV7-9 and TRBJ1-1; 8 bases match TRBD1. CDR3 length equals 13 residues. V was pared by 5 bases and J by 11 bases, with 10 bases of the junction left unmatched. Per germline, CDR1 SEHNR and CDR2 FQNEAQ (reference sequence). CDR3: CASSRQGQEEAFF. The CDR3 bases are TGTGCCAGCAGCCGACAGGGGCAGGAGGAGGCTTTCTTT. Full variable domain (outside the CDR3, taken from reference TRBV7-9 and TRBJ1-1): DTGVSQNPRHKITKRGQNVTFRCDPISEHNRLYWYRQTLGQGPEFLTYFQNEAQLEKSRLLSDRFSAERPKGSFSTLEIQRTEQGDSAMYLCASSRQGQEEAFFGQGTRLTVV.

The rearrangement uses TRBV6-5 and TRBJ1-5, with D unresolved. The CDR3 has 13 residues. The V and J ends lost 6 bases and 0 bases respectively, with 6 bases between them. Germline V gene lookup returns CDR1 MNHEY and CDR2 SVGAGI. Here the CDR3 DNA reads TGTGCCAGCAGCCAGTATAGCAATCAGCCCCAGCATTTT. As protein: CASSQYSNQPQHF.

This chain connects TRBV3-1 (or the pseudogene TRBV3-2) to TRBJ1-1, with 9 bases identical to TRBD1. J lost 0 bases, V lost 5 bases, and 4 bases had no gene match. The CDR3 has 15 residues. Germline V gene data show CDR1 as LGHDT and CDR2 as YNNKEL (reference sequence). The CDR3 is CASSSRTGVNTEAFF. CDR3 in DNA: TGTGCCAGCAGCTCGCGGACAGGGGTGAACACTGAAGCTTTCTTT.

The rearrangement uses TRBV15 and TRBJ2-7, with 14 positions matching TRBD2. J was trimmed by 9 bases and V by 5 bases; bases with no gene match: 9. The germline V gene encodes CDR1 LNHNV and CDR2 YYDKDF (reference sequence). The CDR3 contains 15 residues. The CDR3 sequence is CATSLDRGTSGRQYF. The CDR3 DNA reads as TGTGCCACCAGCCTGGACAGGGGGACTAGCGGGAGGCAGTACTTC.

The chain combines TRBV1 with TRBJ2-1; TRBD1 was called by the table and not checked on the DNA. TRBV1 is labeled a pseudogene. The CDR3 is made up of 19 amino acids. CDR3: CTSSQDHGLGRLSYNEQFF. The CDR3 coding sequence is TGCACCAGCAGCCAAGATCACGGTCTGGGGCGCCTATCCTACAATGAGCAGTTCTTC.

This chain links TRBV30 with TRBJ2-7; possible D gene TRBD1, 5 bases. Germline CDR1 GTSNPN, CDR2 SVGIG (reference sequence). This CDR3 region has 15 residues. Between the trimmed V and J ends, which lost 3 bases and 6 bases, there was a span of 21 bases. CDR3 protein: CAWSDKGAPSLEQYF. CDR3 coding DNA: TGTGCCTGGAGCGATAAAGGGGCACCCTCCCTCGAGCAGTACTTC. The variable domain in full, completed from reference TRBV30 and TRBJ2-7, reads SQTIHQWPATLVQPVGSPLSLECTVEGTSNPNLYWYRQAAGRGLQLLFYSVGIGQISSEVPQNLSASRPQDRQFILSSKKLLLSDSGFYLCAWSDKGAPSLEQYFGPGTRLTVT.

The chain recombines TRBV24-1 with TRBJ2-1; tentative D call: TRBD2 (7 bases). Trimming took 3 bases from V and 5 from J, leaving 16 bases between them. CDR1 and CDR2 (germline): KGHDR, SFDVKD. This CDR3 spans 16 amino acids. The CDR3 region has the DNA TGTGCCACCAGTGATCCAGCTCGGGGGGCACACAATGAGCAGTTCTTC. Its protein is CATSDPARGAHNEQFF.

V is TRBV7-6 and J is TRBJ2-3, with 8 bases identical to TRBD2. V lost 3 bases and J lost 0; bases outside the gene matches: 11. The V gene's germline CDR1 is SGHVS and CDR2 FNYEAQ. The CDR3 spans 18 residues. The chain's CDR3 is CASSLRTSGATSTDTQYF. The CDR3, as DNA: TGTGCCAGCAGCTTGAGAACTAGCGGAGCAACTAGCACAGATACGCAGTATTTT.